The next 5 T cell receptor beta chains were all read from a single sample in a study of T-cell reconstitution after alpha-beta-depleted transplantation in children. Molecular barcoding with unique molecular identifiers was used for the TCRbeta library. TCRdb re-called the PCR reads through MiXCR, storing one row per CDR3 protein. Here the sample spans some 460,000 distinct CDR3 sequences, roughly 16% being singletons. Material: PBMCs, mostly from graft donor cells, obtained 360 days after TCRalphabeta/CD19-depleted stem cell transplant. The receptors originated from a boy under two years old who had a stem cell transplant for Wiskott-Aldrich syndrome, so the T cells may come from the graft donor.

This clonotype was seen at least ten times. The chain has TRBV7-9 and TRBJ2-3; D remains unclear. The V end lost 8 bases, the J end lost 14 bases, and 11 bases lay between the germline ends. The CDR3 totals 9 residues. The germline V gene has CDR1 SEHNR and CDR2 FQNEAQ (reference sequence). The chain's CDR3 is CASDGLGYF. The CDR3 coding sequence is TGTGCCAGCGACGGCCTGGGGTATTTT.

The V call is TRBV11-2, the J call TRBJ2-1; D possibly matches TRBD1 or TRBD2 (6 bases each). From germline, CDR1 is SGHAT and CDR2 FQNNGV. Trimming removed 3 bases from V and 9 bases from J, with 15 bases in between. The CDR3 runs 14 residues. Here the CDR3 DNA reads TGTGCCAGCAGCTTTGCCGGGGGCCGGAGTGAGCAGTTCTTC. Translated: CASSFAGGRSEQFF.

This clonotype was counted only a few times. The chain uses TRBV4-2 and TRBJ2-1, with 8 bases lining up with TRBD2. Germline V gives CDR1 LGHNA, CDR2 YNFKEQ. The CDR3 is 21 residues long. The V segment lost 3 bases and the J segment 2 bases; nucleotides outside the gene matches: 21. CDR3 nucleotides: TGTGCCAGCAGCCATCCCAAAGGGACTAGAGGTCCCCCGGTTGCCTACAATGAGCAGTTCTTC. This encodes CASSHPKGTRGPPVAYNEQFF.

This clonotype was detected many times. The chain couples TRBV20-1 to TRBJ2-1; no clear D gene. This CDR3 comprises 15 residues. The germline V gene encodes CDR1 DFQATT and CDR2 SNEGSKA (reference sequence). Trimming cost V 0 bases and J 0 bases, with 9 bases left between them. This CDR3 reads CSAREGFPSYNEQFF. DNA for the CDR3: TGCAGTGCTAGAGAGGGCTTTCCCTCCTACAATGAGCAGTTCTTC.

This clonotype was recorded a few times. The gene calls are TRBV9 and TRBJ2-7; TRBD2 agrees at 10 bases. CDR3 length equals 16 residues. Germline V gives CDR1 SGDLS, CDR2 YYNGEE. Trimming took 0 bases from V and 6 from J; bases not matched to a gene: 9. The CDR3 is CASSVGALAGLPEQYF. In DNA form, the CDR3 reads TGTGCCAGCAGCGTAGGGGCACTAGCGGGGCTTCCCGAGCAGTACTTC. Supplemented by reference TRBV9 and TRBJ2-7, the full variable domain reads DSGVTQTPKHLITATGQRVTLRCSPRSGDLSVYWYQQSLDQGLQFLIQYYNGEERAKGNILERFSAQQFPDLHSELNLSSLELGDSALYFCASSVGALAGLPEQYFGPGTRLTVT.